A single sample gave rise to the 22 T cell receptor beta chains below, sequenced in a study of blood T cells in healthy people across ages. Next came a second PCR, run for about 7 to 12 cycles, which used a sample-barcoded 5' primer along with a J-beta primer mix. TCRdb redid the calling of the 5' RACE reads with MiXCR, one entry per CDR3 protein. The sample yields hundreds of thousands of distinct CDR3 sequences, roughly 64% seen once. Sequenced sample: blood. The receptors come from a man aged 25-45 years in good health.

This chain joins TRBV4-2 and TRBJ1-2; 7 positions match TRBD1. This CDR3 is 15 amino acids long. V gave up 4 bases and J gave up 3 bases; unmatched junction bases: 8. Looked up from germline, CDR1 is LGHNA and CDR2 is YNFKEQ. The CDR3 DNA reads TGTGCCAGCAGCCCGACAGGGCCGAAGGACTATGGCTACACCTTC. Translated, it gives CASSPTGPKDYGYTF.

The chain links TRBV5-1 to TRBJ2-5; D is possibly TRBD1 (6 bases). The closer fit of TRBJ2-7 to the DNA end suggests the J call may be wrong. Germline assignment: CDR1 SGHRS and CDR2 YFSETQ. This CDR3 region has 15 residues. The CDR3 coding sequence is TGCGCCAGCAGCTTCGAACAGGGTGGCTTTACCGAGCAGTACTTC. Translated: CASSFEQGGFTEQYF.

The chain has TRBV6-6 and TRBJ2-5; 11 nucleotides match TRBD2. Trimming removed 0 bases from V and 4 bases from J; junction bases left unmatched: 4. The germline V gene has CDR1 MNHNY and CDR2 SVGAGI (reference sequence). The CDR3 loop spans 16 amino acids. CDR3 protein: CASSYSIAGGGETQYF. The CDR3 DNA sequence: TGTGCCAGCAGTTACTCGATAGCGGGAGGGGGAGAGACCCAGTACTTC.

Here the CDR3 reads CASSPKREGSTDTQYF. In DNA, the CDR3 is TGTGCCAGCAGCCCGAAGCGGGAGGGAAGCACAGATACGCAGTATTTT. The chain employs TRBV7-8 and TRBJ2-3; TRBD2 agrees at 10 bases. Germline CDR1 reads SGHVS; CDR2 reads FQNEAQ. The J segment lost 0 bases and the V segment lost 5 bases, leaving 5 bases of the junction unmatched. The CDR3 extends over 16 amino acids.

This clonotype has just one count. V is TRBV6-5 and J is TRBJ1-6; D is possibly TRBD1 (6 bases). Germline assignment: CDR1 MNHEY and CDR2 SVGAGI. This CDR3 is 15 amino acids long. The V gene lost 6 bases and the J gene lost 8 bases, with 17 bases spanning the gap. CDR3 coding DNA: TGTGCCAGCAGCCCCAGTTTCTCAGGGGATTCACCCCTCCACTTT. Translation: CASSPSFSGDSPLHF.

J is TRBJ2-1 and V is TRBV11-2; D perhaps matches TRBD2 (5 bases). This CDR3 region has 15 residues. The germline V and J ends were trimmed by 1 base and 4 bases, with 11 bases remaining between them. CDR1 and CDR2 from the germline V gene are SGHAT and FQNNGV. The CDR3 spells CASSLGLGGYNEQFF. DNA for the CDR3: TGTGCCAGCAGCTTAGGTCTGGGCGGGTACAATGAGCAGTTCTTC. Supplemented by reference TRBV11-2 and TRBJ2-1, the full variable domain reads EAGVAQSPRYKIIEKRQSVAFWCNPISGHATLYWYQQILGQGPKLLIQFQNNGVVDDSQLPKDRFSAERLKGVDSTLKIQPAKLEDSAVYLCASSLGLGGYNEQFFGPGTRLTVL.

This chain links TRBV2 with TRBJ2-7; 9 nucleotides align to TRBD1. The junction had 13 bases not matched to a gene; V was cut back by 8 bases and J by 2 bases. There are 16 residues in the CDR3. The germline V gene encodes CDR1 SNHLY and CDR2 FYNNEI. The CDR3 DNA reads as TGTGCCAGCGGGACAGGGCCCTCAGTTTTACCCTACGAGCAGTACTTC. Translation: CASGTGPSVLPYEQYF.

This chain joins TRBV7-2 and TRBJ2-7; D is undetermined. CDR1 is SGHTA, CDR2 FQGNSA, per germline. Trimming stripped 7 bases from V and 3 bases from J, with 16 bases between. The CDR3 covers 14 residues. CDR3 protein: CASKSVAQDYEQYF. Written as DNA, the CDR3 is TGTGCCAGCAAAAGTGTCGCCCAAGACTACGAGCAGTACTTC. Full variable domain (rest looked up from reference TRBV7-2 and TRBJ2-7): GAGVSQSPSNKVTEKGKDVELRCDPISGHTALYWYRQSLGQGLEFLIYFQGNSAPDKSGLPSDRFSAERTGGSVSTLTIQRTQQEDSAVYLCASKSVAQDYEQYFGPGTRLTVT.

The J gene is TRBJ2-7, the V gene TRBV20-1; 7 bases agree with TRBD1. Germline CDR1 and CDR2: DFQATT and SNEGSKA (reference sequence). V lost 7 bases and J lost 3; bases outside the gene matches: 6. There are 12 residues in the CDR3. The CDR3 coding sequence is TGCAGTGGGAAGGGACAGATCTACGAGCAGTACTTC. Translated: CSGKGQIYEQYF.

The chain links TRBV3-1 to TRBJ1-2; no clear D gene. The CDR3 has 14 residues. CDR1 and CDR2 from the germline V gene are LGHDT and YNNKEL (reference sequence). V lost 0 bases to trimming and J lost 2 bases, with 7 bases between them. CDR3 sequence (DNA): TGTGCCAGCAGCCAAGACGACCAAAACTATGGCTACACCTTC. Protein sequence: CASSQDDQNYGYTF.

As for this clonotype: One end of the junction is discordant with germline, which a read error may explain. The chain has TRBV29-1 and TRBJ1-4; tentatively, D is TRBD1 (5 bases). The CDR3 has 14 amino acids. Germline V gene data show CDR1 as SQVTM and CDR2 as ANQGSEA. CDR3 sequence reads: CGVTPGRGNEKLFF. CDR3 bases: TGCGGCGTCACACCGGGACGGGGTAATGAAAAACTGTTTTTT.

The chain uses TRBV12-3 or TRBV12-4 and TRBJ1-4, with 9 bases matching TRBD1. This CDR3 region has 14 residues. Losses at the gene ends were 6 bases for V and 8 bases for J; bases not matched to a gene: 7. The chain's CDR3 is CASRSTGTGEKLFF. CDR3 DNA sequence: TGTGCCAGCAGGTCGACCGGGACAGGGGAAAAACTGTTTTTT.

The CDR3 loop reads CSVGSGNNIQYF. The CDR3 region has the DNA TGCAGCGTTGGGTCAGGGAACAACATTCAGTACTTC. The chain recombines TRBV29-1 with TRBJ2-4; the D gene is possibly TRBD1 (5 bases). CDR3 length: 12 residues. The germline CDR1 and CDR2 sequences are SQVTM and ANQGSEA. V lost 4 bases to trimming and J lost 7 bases, with 11 bases between them.

This clonotype was detected only a few times. The chain uses TRBV7-2 and TRBJ1-6; 7 bases fit TRBD1. The CDR3 runs to 16 residues. The trim removed 0 bases at V and 5 bases at J, leaving 4 bases unmatched. CDR1 SGHTA and CDR2 FQGNSA come from the germline V gene. The DNA for the CDR3 is TGTGCCAGCAGCTTAGCCTCAGGGGGAAATAATTCACCCCTCCACTTT. Protein product: CASSLASGGNNSPLHF.

The J gene is TRBJ2-3, the V gene TRBV20-1; TRBD1 agrees at 10 bases. Trimming took 6 bases from V and 4 from J; bases not matched to a gene: 4. Germline V lookup: CDR1 DFQATT, CDR2 SNEGSKA (reference sequence). CDR3 length: 13 amino acids. The DNA for the CDR3 is TGCAGTGCGCCCGGGACAGGGGCAGATACGCAGTATTTT. Its protein product is CSAPGTGADTQYF.

This clonotype has just a few counts. The rearrangement uses TRBV2 and TRBJ2-1; TRBD2 matches 11 bases. The CDR3 contains 15 residues. CDR1 is SNHLY, CDR2 FYNNEI, per germline. Germline trimming cut 2 bases from V and 9 bases from J; bases unmatched to any gene: 6. CDR3 loop: CASSETSGSSSEQFF. As DNA, the CDR3 is TGTGCCAGCAGTGAAACTAGCGGGAGTTCCAGTGAGCAGTTCTTC.

V usage is TRBV21-1 and J usage is TRBJ2-7; the table's TRBD1 call for D was not verified on the DNA. TRBV21-1 is a pseudogene segment. The CDR3 runs to 15 residues. CDR3 amino acids: CASSNPIKSGGEQYF. CDR3 nucleotides: TGTGCCAGCAGCAATCCCATCAAATCAGGGGGCGAGCAGTACTTC.

The chain recombines TRBV7-9 with TRBJ2-5; 7 bases match TRBD1. The J call is doubtful: the DNA matches TRBJ2-7 better. CDR3 length equals 18 residues. Germline V gene data show CDR1 as SEHNR and CDR2 as FQNEAQ (reference sequence). The CDR3 sequence: CASSSPQRTGAAEYEQYF. DNA for the CDR3: TGTGCCAGCAGCTCCCCCCAACGTACAGGGGCGGCCGAATACGAGCAGTACTTC.

The chain recombines TRBV2 with TRBJ1-2, with a tentative D call TRBD1 (6 bases). The CDR3 runs to 16 residues. Germline-derived CDR1 and CDR2 are SNHLY and FYNNEI. Trimming took off 2 bases at V and 6 bases at J, with 19 bases between the two ends. The CDR3 nucleotides are TGTGCCAGCAGTGAATGGGGAACAGGGTCGGGGAATGGCTACACCTTC. It is translated as CASSEWGTGSGNGYTF.

The V gene is TRBV28, the J gene TRBJ2-1; tentatively, D is TRBD2 (6 bases). Germline-derived CDR1 and CDR2 are MDHEN and SYDVKM. The CDR3 totals 17 residues. Trimming removed 1 base at V and 9 bases at J, with 22 bases between. CDR3 sequence (DNA): TGTGCCAGCAGTTTATCCGGAACGTGGGGACTTAACTCTGAGCAGTTCTTC. Translation: CASSLSGTWGLNSEQFF.

The CDR3: CSVVGGGYNECQFF. The CDR3 nucleotides read TGCAGCGTTGTCGGCGGGGGGTACAATGAGTGTCAGTTCTTC. This sequence joins TRBV29-1 and TRBJ2-1; 8 bases are a match to TRBD2. CDR3 size: 14 residues. Germline-derived CDR1 and CDR2 are SQVTM and ANQGSEA. The V and J ends lost 4 bases and 13 bases, in that order; junction bases with no gene match: 15.

This clonotype occurred once. This chain connects TRBV10-3 to TRBJ1-5, with D possibly being TRBD1 (6 bases). The CDR3 is made up of 15 amino acids. V shed 7 bases and J shed 1 base, with 14 bases lying between them. In germline, CDR1 is ENHRY, CDR2 SYGVKD. CDR3 coding DNA: TGTGCCATCAAGCCAGGGGACGGGAGCAATCAGCCCCAGCATTTT. Translated: CAIKPGDGSNQPQHF.